This T cell receptor beta chain comes out of a study of cytomegalovirus exposure and HLA in healthy donors. This CDR3 has 16 residues. Germline trimming cut 4 bases from V and 5 bases from J; bases unmatched to any gene: 9. Germline V lookup: CDR1 LNHDA, CDR2 SQIVND (reference sequence). Primers for the PCR totalled 60 Vbeta and 13 Jbeta. Measured with immunoSEQ multiplex PCR; TCRdb has only the in-frame clones, and not every one. Seen here are about 260,000 clones, roughly 81% observed once, and the top ten hold roughly 2%. Sequencing used PBMCs. The chain carries TRBV19 and TRBJ1-1, with 11 bases aligning to TRBD1. This sequence was found in a woman aged 40 to 55 in good health and CMV-seropositive. The CDR3 region is CASSTRPGQGGTEAFF. CDR3 bases: TGTGCCAGTAGTACCCGACCGGGACAGGGGGGGACTGAAGCTTTCTTT.